This entry lists 8 T cell receptor beta chains sequenced from one sample in a study of T cell responses to AZD1222 COVID-19 vaccine (dated by TCRdb to about 2021). Receptor amplification or capture employed the immunoSEQ multiplex PCR assay. The clones in this table, taken by TCRdb from immuneACCESS, are in-frame only. Not every clone is retained; where verified, under half of the shortfall comes from an unresolved V gene, and the cause of the rest is unknown. Present in this sample are 100,000 or so clones, roughly 90% of which were seen just once. Clones ranked in the top ten supply about 1.8% of the sample. The meaning of the sample's time point label: baseline before first vaccination. Sequenced here: peripheral blood, sampled on day 0 of AZD1222 vaccination. The receptors derive from an adult in good health.

This rearrangement joins TRBV18 to TRBJ2-3; 7 bases are a match to TRBD1. CDR1 and CDR2 (germline): KGHSH, LQKENI. CDR3 size: 17 residues. The ends lost 7 bases at V and 6 bases at J; junction bases unmatched: 19. The CDR3 region is CASLTGPRRVRKDTQYF. The CDR3 bases are TGTGCCAGCTTGACAGGGCCTAGGAGAGTGAGAAAGGATACGCAGTATTTT.

This chain connects TRBV28 to TRBJ2-7; D is uncertain. The CDR3 is 12 amino acids. V dropped 4 bases and J dropped 7 bases, with 11 bases sitting between them. The germline gives CDR1 MDHEN, CDR2 SYDVKM. In DNA form, the CDR3 reads TGTGCCAGCAGTTCCCGTGGACGGGAGCAGTACTTC. Translation gives CASSSRGREQYF. Supplemented by reference TRBV28 and TRBJ2-7, the full variable domain reads DVKVTQSSRYLVKRTGEKVFLECVQDMDHENMFWYRQDPGLGLRLIYFSYDVKMKEKGDIPEGYSVSREKKERFSLILESASTNQTSMYLCASSSRGREQYFGPGTRLTVT.

The chain has TRBV27 and TRBJ2-3; D ambiguous. The CDR3 is 13 amino acids. Germline V gene sequence: CDR1 MNHEY, CDR2 SMNVEV (reference sequence). V was pared by 6 bases and J by 6 bases, with 13 bases between. CDR3 coding DNA: TGTGCCAGCAGACCCCTTGGACGGGATACGCAGTATTTT. It encodes CASRPLGRDTQYF.

As DNA, the CDR3 is TGTGCCAGCAGCTTAGAGGTCAGACTGAACACTGAAGCTTTCTTT. This codes for CASSLEVRLNTEAFF. This rearrangement joins TRBV7-9 to TRBJ1-1; no firm D call. This CDR3 region has 15 residues. Per germline, CDR1 SEHNR and CDR2 FQNEAQ (reference sequence). Between the trimmed V and J ends, which lost 1 base and 0 bases, there was a span of 9 bases.

The chain is built from TRBV24-1 and TRBJ2-5; TRBD2 matches 10 bases. This CDR3 contains 16 residues. J was trimmed by 5 bases and V by 5 bases; bases with no gene match: 10. The V gene's germline CDR1 is KGHDR and CDR2 SFDVKD. CDR3: CATSVPTSGLGETQYF. The CDR3 coding sequence is TGTGCCACCAGTGTCCCGACTAGCGGGCTTGGGGAGACCCAGTACTTC.

The chain employs TRBV5-1 and TRBJ1-1; 7 nucleotides agree with TRBD1. The V and J ends lost 0 bases and 0 bases, in that order; junction bases with no gene match: 8. The CDR3 contains 17 residues. CDR1 and CDR2 from the germline V gene are SGHRS and YFSETQ. In DNA, the CDR3 is TGCGCCAGCAGCTTGGTTTCCGGGACAGTCATGAACACTGAAGCTTTCTTT. It encodes CASSLVSGTVMNTEAFF.

The chain employs TRBV5-8 and TRBJ2-7; tentative D call: TRBD2 (6 bases). Trimming took 2 bases from V and 0 from J, leaving 12 bases between them. The CDR3 contains 15 residues. CDR1 and CDR2 (germline): SGHTS, YDEGEE. Written as DNA, the CDR3 is TGTGCCAGCAGCTTTTCGCGCGGGGCCTCCTACGAGCAGTACTTC. It encodes CASSFSRGASYEQYF.

The J gene is TRBJ1-1, the V gene TRBV30; weak D call: TRBD1 (6 bases). Trimming pared 3 bases from V and 1 base from J, leaving 15 bases between. Germline CDR1 GTSNPN, CDR2 SVGIG (reference sequence). There are 15 residues in the CDR3. The CDR3: CAWSNPQGRNTEAFF. The CDR3, as DNA: TGTGCCTGGAGCAACCCACAGGGCCGGAACACTGAAGCTTTCTTT.